The TCR beta chain under discussion was sequenced for a study of cytomegalovirus exposure and HLA in healthy donors. The CDR3 extends over 17 amino acids. V lost 6 bases to trimming and J lost 1 base, with 19 bases between them. Germline values: CDR1 MNHEY, CDR2 SMNVEV (reference sequence). Clones were read by immunoSEQ multiplex PCR, and TCRdb kept only the in-frame ones, dropping some. The sample records around 150,000 clones, 88% being singletons. The chain employs TRBV27 and TRBJ2-1, with D unresolved. This sequence was found in a woman aged 18-30 years in good health and CMV-seropositive. Sequenced sample: PBMCs. The CDR3 region has the DNA TGTGCCAGCAGAAGGAGCCCTGGCGGAGTTTCCTACAATGAGCAGTTCTTC. Protein: CASRRSPGGVSYNEQFF.